This T cell receptor (beta chain) came from a study of radiation and T cells in renal cell carcinoma. Sequenced by immunoSEQ multiplex PCR; TCRdb stores in-frame clones only, minus some. The table lists around 18,000 clones, under 70% of them singletons, with roughly 8.7% in the top ten. As for this clone: Antigen: not known.

The CDR3 has 15 residues. CDR1 and CDR2 from the germline V gene are LNHNV and YYDKDF (reference sequence). The germline V and J ends were trimmed by 0 bases and 7 bases, with 15 bases remaining between them. Regarding treatment: treatment-naive control, cytoreductive nephrectomy. Controls were unirradiated tumors from treatment-naive cytoreductive nephrectomy patients. The study's findings and limits: Irradiated tumors had higher TCR clonality than control tumors. Irradiated tumors held more dominant CDR3 motifs than control tumors.

The gene calls are TRBV15 and TRBJ2-5; the D gene is possibly TRBD1 (5 bases). The source material was tumor tissue, sampled from a patient whose treatment was nephrectomy without radiotherapy. The sequence was collected from a man aged 40-50 years with renal cell carcinoma. The CDR3, as DNA: TGTGCCACCAGCAGAGATTTTCAGGGTAGGGCGACCCAGTACTTC. Translating it yields CATSRDFQGRATQYF.